This T cell receptor (beta chain) was observed in a study of shared clonotypes between healthy human individuals. Across the study: The cohort had two women and a few men, ages 18 to 49. Notes on the study in general: The study found lower generation probabilities in non-shared clonotypes than in those shared by all four donors. For sorted subsets, rarefaction showed incomplete sequencing despite large depth. Estimated richness values were generally larger in naive subsets than in memory subsets.

The CDR3 length is 15 residues. Trimming took 4 bases from V and 5 from J; bases not matched to a gene: 2. Germline-derived CDR1 and CDR2 are ENHRY and SYGVKD. Sequencing used immunoSEQ multiplex PCR; TCRdb keeps in-frame clones, though not all of them. In the table there are some 1 million clones, about 74% of which are singletons. This clone has a handful of counts. Antigen unknown. The chain carries TRBV10-3 and TRBJ1-6; the match to TRBD1 covers 10 bases. The sample taken for sequencing was memory CD4+ T cells sorted from blood. Described subset: CD45RA-negative fraction. This TCR came from a man younger than 35 in good health. The CDR3 is CAISGGQGNNSPLHF. The CDR3 nucleotides read TGTGCCATCAGTGGGGGACAGGGGAATAATTCACCCCTCCACTTT.